Presented here are 7 T cell receptor beta chains from one specimen sequenced in a study of T cells in Graves' hyperthyroidism and ophthalmopathy. Amplified TCR beta CDR3 regions derived from RNA transcripts. A set of HTBI primers served as the primers for a first-round RT-PCR of the TCR CDR3. TCRdb re-called the multiplex PCR reads with MiXCR, one entry per CDR3 protein. The repertoire holds over 400,000 distinct CDR3 sequences, with approximately 15% as singletons. The material sequenced was blood. Receptor source: a man aged 18 to 35 with Graves' ophthalmopathy.

This clonotype occurred many times. The chain links TRBV7-9 to TRBJ1-4, with D maybe TRBD1 (5 bases). Germline V CDR1 and CDR2: SEHNR, FQNEAQ (reference sequence). Trimming cost V 5 bases and J 4 bases, with 20 bases left between them. The CDR3 has 17 amino acids. CDR3 bases: TGTGCCAGCAGCGCGCGTGGTGCCGGGACGGTTAATGAAAAACTGTTTTTT. It encodes CASSARGAGTVNEKLFF. The whole variable domain, filled in from reference TRBV7-9 and TRBJ1-4, reads DTGVSQNPRHKITKRGQNVTFRCDPISEHNRLYWYRQTLGQGPEFLTYFQNEAQLEKSRLLSDRFSAERPKGSFSTLEIQRTEQGDSAMYLCASSARGAGTVNEKLFFGSGTQLSVL.

The sample holds a few counts of this clonotype. This chain links TRBV7-9 with TRBJ1-2, with D hard to call. This CDR3 has 13 residues. The germline CDR1 and CDR2 sequences are SEHNR and FQNEAQ (reference sequence). The ends were cut back, 1 base at V and 8 bases at J, with 11 bases in the middle. CDR3 sequence: CASSLGLLGGYTF. Written as DNA, the CDR3 is TGTGCCAGCAGCTTAGGGCTCTTGGGCGGCTACACCTTC.

A few counts support this clonotype. The genes are TRBV2 and TRBJ2-5; no clear D gene. Trimming stripped 11 bases from V and 2 bases from J, with 15 bases between. The germline V gene encodes CDR1 SNHLY and CDR2 FYNNEI. The CDR3 is 13 residues long. The CDR3 here is CAYPPVGQETQYF. The CDR3 DNA follows: TGTGCCTACCCCCCAGTTGGGCAAGAGACCCAGTACTTC.

This clonotype was found many times. The chain joins TRBV19 to TRBJ2-1; tentative D call: TRBD2 (5 bases). The length of the CDR3 is 17 residues. V lost 2 bases and J 0 bases, leaving 14 bases between the germline ends. Germline V gene lookup returns CDR1 LNHDA and CDR2 SQIVND (reference sequence). CDR3 bases: TGTGCCAGTAGTATACTAGCCCCCTTAAGCTCCTACAATGAGCAGTTCTTC. Residues: CASSILAPLSSYNEQFF.

This clonotype appeared many times. The chain has TRBV20-1 and TRBJ1-1; D perhaps matches TRBD1 (6 bases). Trimming left V 1 base short and J 5 bases short, with 14 bases between. This CDR3 is built from 14 residues. Germline CDR1 is DFQATT and CDR2 is SNEGSKA (reference sequence). CDR3 in DNA: TGCAGTGCTAGAGGGGAGCAGGGGAAGACTGAAGCTTTCTTT. It specifies CSARGEQGKTEAFF.

This clonotype occurred many times. The gene calls are TRBV3-1 and TRBJ1-1; 7 bases match TRBD1. Trimming cost V 4 bases and J 6 bases; bases outside gene matches: 5. The CDR3 is 13 amino acids. Germline V gives CDR1 LGHDT, CDR2 YNNKEL (reference sequence). In nucleotides, the CDR3 is TGTGCCAGCAGCCGCCAGGGGGAGGCTGAAGCTTTCTTT. This translates into CASSRQGEAEAFF.

This clonotype was recorded once. The rearrangement links TRBV20-1 to TRBJ2-5, with D perhaps matching TRBD1 (6 bases). The germline V gene has CDR1 DFQATT and CDR2 SNEGSKA (reference sequence). With 5 bases removed from V and 6 bases from J, the gap between germline ends came to 22 bases. CDR3 length: 15 residues. The CDR3 nucleotides are TGCAGTGCTGCCCACCCGACAGGTGGGTTGAAGACCCAGTACTTC. Its translation: CSAAHPTGGLKTQYF.